This T cell receptor (beta chain) was sequenced in a study of T cell responses to AZD1222 COVID-19 vaccine. Study in general: Both about-4-week and about-12-week second-dose recipients were combined. Study-level findings and limits: The study reported that nearly half of spike-specific TCRs target unmutated variant regions. Vaccine-related CD4 TCRs covered spike, predominating at 160-218 and 743-854.

Comment on this clone: Its target is unknown.

The V gene lost 4 bases and the J gene lost 0 bases, with 14 bases spanning the gap. Germline loops: CDR1 SGHTS, CDR2 YDEGEE. The CDR3 is 15 amino acids. Clones were sequenced by immunoSEQ multiplex PCR, and TCRdb holds only the in-frame ones, with some missing. This table holds around 94,000 clones, about 88% found once. The rearrangement joins TRBV5-8 to TRBJ2-7; a possible D gene is TRBD2 (6 bases). The sample in question was peripheral blood, obtained on day 0 of AZD1222 vaccination. This sequence originates from an adult in good health. The CDR3 loop reads CASSPGELVSYEQYF. The CDR3, as DNA: TGTGCCAGCAGCCCGGGAGAACTAGTCTCCTACGAGCAGTACTTC. Full variable domain (rest looked up from reference TRBV5-8 and TRBJ2-7): EAGVTQSPTHLIKTRGQQATLRCSPISGHTSVYWYQQALGLGLQFLLWYDEGEERNRGNFPPRFSGRQFPNYSSELNVNALELEDSALYLCASSPGELVSYEQYFGPGTRLTVT.